The 13 T cell receptor beta chains listed next were all sequenced from one sample in a study of blood T cell repertoires in COVID-19 (dated by TCRdb to 2020 to 2021). The library came from the immunoSEQ multiplex PCR assay. In its TCRdb copy, this immuneACCESS table keeps in-frame sequences only and misses some clones. Where compared with another copy, unresolved V genes explain less than half of these, and the others have no known cause. For this sample there are about 240,000 clones; more than 85% appear just once. The ten largest clones add up to roughly 10% of the sample. The source material was peripheral blood. The receptors come from a woman in her 50s with COVID-19, enrolled during active disease.

The chain recombines TRBV2 with TRBJ2-3, with 7 bases identical to TRBD1. CDR1 and CDR2 from the germline V gene are SNHLY and FYNNEI. V trimming: 2 bases; J trimming: 4 bases; junction bases outside the gene matches: 9. The CDR3 is 16 residues long. Here the CDR3 DNA reads TGTGCCAGCAGTGAACGAATCAAGGGGGCCCCAGATACGCAGTATTTT. This encodes CASSERIKGAPDTQYF. Looking up the rest from reference TRBV2 and TRBJ2-3 gives the full variable domain: EPEVTQTPSHQVTQMGQEVILRCVPISNHLYFYWYRQILGQKVEFLVSFYNNEISEKSEIFDDQFSVERPDGSNFTLKIRSTKLEDSAMYFCASSERIKGAPDTQYFGPGTRLTVL.

The rearrangement links TRBV6-5 to TRBJ1-5; no clear D gene. The CDR3 sequence is 15 residues long. Germline V gene sequence: CDR1 MNHEY, CDR2 SVGAGI. The V end was cut by 6 bases, the J end by 3 bases, with 15 bases between. CDR3 in DNA: TGTGCCAGCAGCGCCCCGGCAGGCGCCAATCAGCCCCAGCATTTT. Protein sequence: CASSAPAGANQPQHF.

The chain carries TRBV11-2 and TRBJ1-1, with D possibly TRBD1 on 6 matching bases. V gave up 4 bases and J gave up 1 base, with 10 bases separating them. CDR1 SGHAT and CDR2 FQNNGV come from the germline V gene. The CDR3 consists of 14 residues. CDR3 sequence (DNA): TGTGCCAGCAGCTCTACAGGGTGGAACACTGAAGCTTTCTTT. This translates into CASSSTGWNTEAFF.

This clone was seen only a few times. The rearrangement joins TRBV6-1 to TRBJ2-7, with D perhaps TRBD2 (6 bases). V lost 0 bases to trimming and J lost 3 bases, with 12 bases between them. Germline CDR1 MNHNS, CDR2 SASEGT. The CDR3 contains 15 residues. The CDR3 DNA follows: TGTGCCAGCAGTGAAGCTAGCGGAATTCTCTACGAGCAGTACTTC. It specifies CASSEASGILYEQYF.

The V call is TRBV5-6, the J call TRBJ2-2; D is unresolved. This CDR3 comprises 13 residues. Germline lookup yields CDR1 SGHDT and CDR2 YYEEEE. V shed 4 bases and J shed 3 bases, with 7 bases lying between them. The CDR3 nucleotides are TGTGCCAGCAGCCCGGTCCACACCGGGGAGCTGTTTTTT. It is translated as CASSPVHTGELFF.

The chain recombines TRBV24-1 with TRBJ1-2, with D perhaps TRBD1 (5 bases). The V end lost 2 bases, the J end lost 6 bases, and 15 bases lay between the germline ends. The germline gives CDR1 KGHDR, CDR2 SFDVKD. The CDR3 length is 15 residues. The CDR3 DNA reads TGTGCCACCAGTGATTCGCAGGGAAGGAGAAATGGCTACACCTTC. Protein product: CATSDSQGRRNGYTF.

DNA of the CDR3: TGTGCCAGCAGCCCGAACCGACAGGCTGGCTACACCTTC. It translates to CASSPNRQAGYTF. V usage is TRBV3-1 (or the pseudogene TRBV3-2) and J usage is TRBJ1-2, with D perhaps matching TRBD1 (6 bases). Germline CDR1 LGHDT, CDR2 YNNKEL (reference sequence). The CDR3 covers 13 residues. V was clipped by 4 bases and J by 7 bases, with 13 bases between them.

This clone was picked up one time. V gene TRBV7-3 combines with J gene TRBJ2-3; a possible D gene is TRBD1 (5 bases). V was cut by 5 bases and J by 5 bases, with 17 bases left in between. The CDR3 spans 15 residues. Germline V lookup: CDR1 SGHTA, CDR2 FQGTGA. The CDR3 DNA follows: TGTGCCAGCAGCAAACCTCAGGGCCTGGAAGATACGCAGTATTTT. Residues: CASSKPQGLEDTQYF.

The gene calls are TRBV6-5 and TRBJ2-2, with D hard to call. Germline V CDR1 and CDR2: MNHEY, SVGAGI. There are 14 residues in the CDR3. Trimming stripped 7 bases from V and 2 bases from J, with 11 bases between. CDR3 sequence (DNA): TGTGCCAGCAAAACAGCCTTAAACACCGGGGAGCTGTTTTTT. Translation gives CASKTALNTGELFF.

The rearrangement links TRBV18 to TRBJ2-3; possibly TRBD2 for D (7 bases). The CDR3 covers 18 residues. Germline V CDR1 and CDR2: KGHSH, LQKENI. The V and J ends lost 3 bases and 2 bases respectively, with 21 bases between them. In DNA, the CDR3 is TGTGCCAGCTCACCCGGAGGGACGGGGGGCTTCTACACAGATACGCAGTATTTT. This gives the protein CASSPGGTGGFYTDTQYF.

Only a few counts were recorded for this clone. V is TRBV4-3 and J is TRBJ1-3; D unclear. The CDR3 is 16 residues long. Germline CDR1 is LGHNA and CDR2 is YSLEER. V lost 0 bases to trimming and J lost 3 bases, with 12 bases between them. In nucleotides, the CDR3 is TGCGCCAGCAGCCAAGATCTAAGGACTATTGGAAACACCATATATTTT. Protein sequence: CASSQDLRTIGNTIYF.

J is TRBJ1-2 and V is TRBV29-1; D uncertain. Per germline, CDR1 SQVTM and CDR2 ANQGSEA. This CDR3 region has 12 residues. V lost 6 bases, J lost 7 bases, and 15 bases lay in between. CDR3 in amino acids: CSVLRLSLGYTF. CDR3 in DNA: TGCAGCGTCTTACGACTCTCTCTTGGCTACACCTTC.

The rearrangement uses TRBV7-8 and TRBJ2-7; TRBD1 aligns across 9 bases. Germline V gene sequence: CDR1 SGHVS, CDR2 FQNEAQ. With V trimmed by 2 bases and J by 4 bases, 9 bases remained unmatched. The CDR3 has 16 residues. The chain's CDR3 is CASSLRSGTGLYEQYF. The CDR3 DNA reads TGTGCCAGCAGCTTAAGAAGCGGGACAGGGCTTTACGAGCAGTACTTC. The full variable domain, its missing parts supplied by reference TRBV7-8 and TRBJ2-7, is GAGVSQSPRYKVAKRGQDVALRCDPISGHVSLFWYQQALGQGPEFLTYFQNEAQLDKSGLPSDRFFAERPEGSVSTLKIQRTQQEDSAVYLCASSLRSGTGLYEQYFGPGTRLTVT.